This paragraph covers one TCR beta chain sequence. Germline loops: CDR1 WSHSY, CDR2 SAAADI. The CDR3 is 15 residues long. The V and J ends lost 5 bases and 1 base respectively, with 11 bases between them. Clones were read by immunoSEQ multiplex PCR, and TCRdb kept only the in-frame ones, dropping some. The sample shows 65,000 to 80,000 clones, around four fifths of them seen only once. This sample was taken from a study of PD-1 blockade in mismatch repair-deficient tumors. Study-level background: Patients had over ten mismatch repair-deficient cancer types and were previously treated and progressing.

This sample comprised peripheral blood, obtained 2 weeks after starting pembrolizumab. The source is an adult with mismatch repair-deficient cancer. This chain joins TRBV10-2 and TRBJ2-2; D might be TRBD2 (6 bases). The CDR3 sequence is CASSLYGGNTGELFF. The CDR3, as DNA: TGCGCCAGCAGTCTCTACGGGGGGAACACCGGGGAGCTGTTTTTT.